The clone carrying this TCR beta chain was observed a single time. The data derive from a study of blood T cell repertoires in COVID-19. Across the study: Material from acute and convalescent COVID-19 was sourced from the United States, Italy and Spain. Sources were T cells, B-cell-depleted T cells, or PBMCs; the material itself was cDNA or gDNA.

The method was immunoSEQ multiplex PCR; TCRdb's version includes in-frame clones alone and lacks a portion of them. The sample yields 260,000 or so clones, about 87% seen once. The CDR3 totals 13 residues. Germline loops: CDR1 SGHTA, CDR2 FQGNSA. With V trimmed by 5 bases and J by 8 bases, 5 bases remained unmatched. The cohort comprised adults aged about 18 to 89 years residing in 24 US areas. Participants were placed into cohorts based on the clinical history they reported. Sequencing was done on a sample of PBMCs or T cells enriched from blood (not recorded which). The V gene is TRBV7-2, the J gene TRBJ1-5, with TRBD1 matching 8 bases. The clonotype originates from a woman between 40 and 55 years old with acute COVID-19. The CDR3 sequence is CASSTDRGEPQHF. DNA for the CDR3: TGTGCCAGCAGCACCGACAGGGGTGAGCCCCAGCATTTT.